The 15 T cell receptor beta chains reported below all come from one sample, sequenced in a study of T cells in Graves' hyperthyroidism and ophthalmopathy. Amplification yielded TCR beta CDR3 regions, with RNA transcripts as the source. The study used the HTBI primer set for a first-round RT-PCR of the TCR CDR3. TCRdb itself ran the multiplex PCR reads through MiXCR, one entry per CDR3 protein. The table lists approximately 520,000 distinct CDR3 sequences, about 24% of them singletons. The specimen was blood. Receptors originate from a woman aged 30 to 39 with Graves' ophthalmopathy.

There are many counts of this clonotype. This chain uses TRBV6-5 with TRBJ2-2; D remains ambiguous. The CDR3 runs to 15 residues. Germline loops: CDR1 MNHEY, CDR2 SVGAGI. Trimming cost V 2 bases and J 4 bases, with 11 bases left between them. The CDR3 sequence: CASSYLTTGTGELFF. The CDR3 DNA sequence: TGTGCCAGCAGTTACCTGACAACGGGCACCGGGGAGCTGTTTTTT.

This clonotype was recorded many times. Here the CDR3 reads CASSQDLGQETQYF. DNA of the CDR3: TGCGCCAGCAGCCAAGATCTAGGACAAGAGACCCAGTACTTC. The gene calls are TRBV4-3 and TRBJ2-5; D gene ambiguous. The V and J ends lost 0 bases and 2 bases respectively, with 7 bases between them. Germline lookup yields CDR1 LGHNA and CDR2 YSLEER. CDR3 length: 14 residues.

This clonotype showed up many times. The gene calls are TRBV12-3 or TRBV12-4 and TRBJ2-5; 11 bases are shared with TRBD2. V lost 3 bases to trimming and J lost 4 bases; unmatched junction nucleotides: 4. There are 15 residues in the CDR3. The CDR3 loop reads CASSFSSGGTETQYF. In DNA form, the CDR3 reads TGTGCCAGCAGTTTCTCTAGCGGGGGGACAGAGACCCAGTACTTC.

This clonotype came up many times. The chain has TRBV12-5 and TRBJ1-1; perhaps TRBD1 as D (5 bases). V was trimmed by 6 bases and J by 0 bases, leaving 8 bases between them. Germline V gene lookup returns CDR1 LGHNT and CDR2 FRNRAP. The CDR3 contains 13 residues. DNA for the CDR3: TGTGCTAGTGGCGACAGTTTGAACACTGAAGCTTTCTTT. Protein: CASGDSLNTEAFF.

In nucleotides, the CDR3 is TGTGCCAGCAGTTTCCCCTCAGCCGTCGGCGAAGCTTTCTTT. This codes for CASSFPSAVGEAFF. The rearrangement links TRBV28 to TRBJ1-1; D uncertain. Germline V CDR1 and CDR2: MDHEN, SYDVKM. This CDR3 comprises 14 residues. Trimming removed 3 bases from V and 8 bases from J, with 16 bases in between.

The sample holds many counts of this clonotype. The V call is TRBV5-1, the J call TRBJ2-7; 10 nucleotides line up with TRBD2. The CDR3 length is 16 residues. Germline V CDR1 and CDR2: SGHRS, YFSETQ. The J segment lost 0 bases and the V segment lost 1 base, leaving 4 bases of the junction unmatched. The CDR3 bases are TGCGCCAGCAGCTTGACTAGCGGGGATAGCTCCTACGAGCAGTACTTC. It encodes CASSLTSGDSSYEQYF.

The rearrangement links TRBV24-1 to TRBJ2-2; D remains ambiguous. V was pared by 9 bases and J by 4 bases, with 5 bases between. The CDR3 is 11 amino acids. From germline, CDR1 is KGHDR and CDR2 SFDVKD. The CDR3 nucleotides are TGTGCCACCGAGTTCACCGGGGAGCTGTTTTTT. Protein product: CATEFTGELFF.

The chain combines TRBV27 with TRBJ1-1, with D tentatively TRBD1 (5 bases). The V end lost 2 bases, the J end lost 3 bases, and 10 bases lay between the germline ends. This CDR3 contains 14 residues. Germline CDR1 is MNHEY and CDR2 is SMNVEV (reference sequence). The CDR3 nucleotides are TGTGCCAGCAGTTTAGGGGCGAGATACACTGAAGCTTTCTTT. This translates into CASSLGARYTEAFF.

Many counts were recorded for this clonotype. The gene calls are TRBV12-3 or TRBV12-4 and TRBJ2-7; tentative D call: TRBD1 (6 bases). The length of the CDR3 is 14 residues. V shed 5 bases and J shed 4 bases, with 15 bases lying between them. CDR3 sequence: CASSLTGTLYEQYF. CDR3 DNA: TGTGCCAGCAGTCTCACCGGGACATTATACGAGCAGTACTTC.

The rearrangement links TRBV2 to TRBJ1-3; D call uncertain. This CDR3 is built from 15 residues. The V gene lost 7 bases and the J gene lost 7 bases, with 20 bases spanning the gap. Germline V gene lookup returns CDR1 SNHLY and CDR2 FYNNEI. The CDR3 loop is CASTPVEGPGNTIYF. The DNA of the CDR3 is TGTGCCAGCACTCCGGTGGAGGGCCCGGGGAACACCATATATTTT. Looking up the rest from reference TRBV2 and TRBJ1-3 gives the full variable domain: EPEVTQTPSHQVTQMGQEVILRCVPISNHLYFYWYRQILGQKVEFLVSFYNNEISEKSEIFDDQFSVERPDGSNFTLKIRSTKLEDSAMYFCASTPVEGPGNTIYFGEGSWLTVV.

This clonotype was seen at least ten times. V is TRBV6-4 and J is TRBJ2-3, with no clear D. V was clipped by 4 bases and J by 5 bases, with 16 bases between them. This CDR3 spans 15 amino acids. CDR1 and CDR2 from the germline V gene are MRHNA and SNTAGT. The CDR3 here is CASSVGPQSGDTQYF. In nucleotides, the CDR3 is TGTGCCAGCAGTGTAGGACCACAAAGTGGAGATACGCAGTATTTT.

This clonotype was observed many times. The V and J genes are TRBV6-1 and TRBJ2-4; 7 bases fit TRBD1. Germline values: CDR1 MNHNS, CDR2 SASEGT. V lost 7 bases to trimming and J lost 2 bases; unmatched junction nucleotides: 14. The CDR3 covers 17 residues. CDR3 DNA sequence: TGTGCCAGCACCCTACAAGGGGGCGCCGGGTCCAAAAACATTCAGTACTTC. It yields the protein CASTLQGGAGSKNIQYF.

The CDR3 loop is CASSSTSGTYEQYF. Written as DNA, the CDR3 is TGTGCCAGCAGCTCGACTAGCGGAACGTACGAGCAGTACTTC. V usage is TRBV11-2 and J usage is TRBJ2-7; 9 bases match TRBD2. After removal of 4 bases from V and 4 bases from J, the junction contained 5 bases not matched to a gene. The germline gives CDR1 SGHAT, CDR2 FQNNGV. CDR3 length equals 14 residues.

This clonotype was counted at least ten times. Given a much more abundant clone one base away, this may be a read error. J is TRBJ1-5 and V is TRBV11-2; D uncertain. The CDR3 contains 12 residues. Germline V gene sequence: CDR1 SGHAT, CDR2 FQNNGV. The CDR3 DNA reads TGTGCCAGCAGCGTAGAGAATCAGCCCCAGCATTTT. Translation gives CASSVENQPQHF.

V is TRBV19 and J is TRBJ2-7, with D hard to call. The germline V gene has CDR1 LNHDA and CDR2 SQIVND (reference sequence). V was trimmed by 6 bases and J by 4 bases, leaving 10 bases between them. This CDR3 is built from 12 residues. The CDR3 DNA is TGTGCCAGTAGCCGTCTACCATACGAGCAGTACTTC. This encodes CASSRLPYEQYF.